The rows below give T cell receptor beta chains drawn from one sample of a study of cytomegalovirus exposure and HLA in healthy donors. Profiled with immunoSEQ multiplex PCR; TCRdb holds only in-frame clones, not every one. The repertoire holds some 210,000 clones, with 87% as singletons. The sequencing sample was made of PBMCs. The receptors originated from a woman younger than 30 in good health and CMV-seropositive. CDR3s include the opening cysteine and the closing phenylalanine or tryptophan. A D gene is named only where the DNA matches it firmly.

D	V	J	CDR3	DNA
TRBD1	TRBV5-1	TRBJ2-7	CASRSQGNYEQYF	TGCGCCAGCAGGTCACAGGGGAACTACGAGCAGTACTTC
.	TRBV9	TRBJ1-1	CASSTETGNTEAFF	TGTGCCAGCAGCACGGAAACAGGAAACACTGAAGCTTTCTTT
.	TRBV30	TRBJ1-1	CAWRQGRDTEAFF	TGTGCCTGGAGGCAGGGGAGGGACACTGAAGCTTTCTTT
.	TRBV27	TRBJ2-7	CASSMTRQGYEQYF	TGTGCCAGCAGTATGACTAGACAGGGTTACGAGCAGTACTTC
.	TRBV15	TRBJ1-1	CATSTWTENTEAFF	TGTGCCACCAGCACCTGGACAGAGAACACTGAAGCTTTCTTT
TRBD2	TRBV28	TRBJ2-1	CASSSSGSGYNEQFF	TGTGCCAGCAGTTCCAGCGGGAGTGGCTACAATGAGCAGTTCTTC
TRBD1	TRBV28	TRBJ2-7	CASSTAPGQGSHEQYF	TGTGCCAGCAGTACCGCCCCGGGACAGGGAAGCCACGAGCAGTACTTC
.	TRBV6-1	TRBJ1-2	CASRKTDTSYGYTF	TGTGCCAGCAGGAAAACGGACACCTCCTATGGCTACACCTTC
.	TRBV7-8	TRBJ2-3	CASKRRLTTDTQYF	TGTGCCAGCAAACGCCGCCTAACCACAGATACGCAGTATTTT
TRBD1	TRBV6-5	TRBJ2-5	CASSYTRTGAKTQYF	TGTGCCAGCAGTTACACCCGGACAGGGGCGAAGACCCAGTACTTC
.	TRBV5-1	TRBJ2-6	CASRPSMVEGSSGANVLTF	TGCGCCAGCAGGCCTTCAATGGTGGAGGGGTCCTCTGGGGCCAACGTCCTGACTTTC
.	TRBV19	TRBJ1-1	CASSIGRGADTEAFF	TGTGCCAGTAGTATAGGACGGGGGGCGGACACTGAAGCTTTCTTT
TRBD2	TRBV5-1	TRBJ2-1	CASSLTSGTGNEQFF	TGCGCCAGCAGCTTGACTAGCGGGACGGGAAATGAGCAGTTCTTC